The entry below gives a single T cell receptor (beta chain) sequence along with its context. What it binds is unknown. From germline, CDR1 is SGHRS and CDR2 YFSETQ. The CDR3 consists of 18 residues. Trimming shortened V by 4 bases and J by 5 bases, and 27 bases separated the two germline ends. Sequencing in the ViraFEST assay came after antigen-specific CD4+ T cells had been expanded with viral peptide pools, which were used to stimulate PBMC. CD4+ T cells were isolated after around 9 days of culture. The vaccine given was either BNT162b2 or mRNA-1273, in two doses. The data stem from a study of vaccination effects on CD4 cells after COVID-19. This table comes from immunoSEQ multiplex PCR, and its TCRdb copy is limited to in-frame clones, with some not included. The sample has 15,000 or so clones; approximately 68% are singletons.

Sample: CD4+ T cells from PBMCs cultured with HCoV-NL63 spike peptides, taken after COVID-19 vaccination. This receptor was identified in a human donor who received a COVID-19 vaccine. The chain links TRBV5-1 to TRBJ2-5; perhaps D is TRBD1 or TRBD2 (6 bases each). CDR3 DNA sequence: TGCGCCAGCAGCCCCTTCCCTCGAATAGGGGGAGGCCAGGAGACCCAGTACTTC. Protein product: CASSPFPRIGGGQETQYF.